This TCR beta chain derives from a study of quantifying T cell responses using KT2 cells. Background on the study: cDNA was made from DNase-treated RNA using alpha and beta constant primers.

A single-stranded UMI oligo with SP2 sequence was ligated to cDNA 3' ends. The first PCR ran approximately 4 cycles with an equimolar RC1.1 and RC1.2 beta primer mix. TCRdb independently ran MiXCR on the UMI-ligation and nested PCR reads; one entry per CDR3 protein. Among about 33,000 distinct CDR3 sequences listed, 10% to 13% were seen once. The germline gives CDR1 SEHNR, CDR2 FQNEAQ (reference sequence). This CDR3 contains 13 residues. Trimming took 3 bases from V and 8 from J, leaving 13 bases between them. A range of KT2-to-PBMC ratios was made using fixed PBMC numbers. The sequence was collected from a human donor. The chain couples TRBV7-9 to TRBJ1-2; no definite D call. The sample taken for sequencing was PBMCs spiked with cells of the T cell clone KT2. The CDR3 DNA reads TGTGCCAGCAGCTTTGTGGACTTACGGGGCTACACCTTC. Protein product: CASSFVDLRGYTF.